This TCR beta chain was sequenced for a study of T cell responses to AZD1222 COVID-19 vaccine. CDR1 is LGHDT and CDR2 is YNNKEL in the germline V gene (reference sequence). Between the trimmed V and J ends, which lost 4 bases and 4 bases, there was a span of 7 bases. The CDR3 is 12 residues long. Data came from immunoSEQ multiplex PCR; TCRdb stores just in-frame clones and leaves some out. The sample comprises some 69,000 clones, 75% to 90% of which are singletons, and around 15% rests with the top ten. Second doses that came at about 4 or about 12 weeks were put together. Study-wide results and limits: The reported proportion of spike-specific TCRs targeting unmutated variant regions was nearly half. Seropositive status at baseline applied to only a handful of AZD1222 recipients. Spike-specific TCR breadth and depth were elevated following two AZD1222 doses.

Concerning this clone: As yet, its antigen is unknown.

The receptor comes from an adult who received the AZD1222 COVID-19 vaccine. The chain employs TRBV3-1 (or the pseudogene TRBV3-2) and TRBJ2-5; a possible D gene is TRBD2 (6 bases). Material: peripheral blood, obtained 28 days after the second AZD1222 dose. The CDR3 region is CASSRLGETQYF. CDR3 nucleotide sequence: TGTGCCAGCAGCCGACTAGGAGAGACCCAGTACTTC.